The next 3 T cell receptor beta chains were all read from a single sample in a study of T cell repertoires in cytomegalovirus infection. TCRdb re-called the reads with MiXCR, one entry per CDR3 protein. This sample yields a few hundred thousand distinct CDR3 sequences, of which approximately 26% are seen a single time; about 13% belongs to the top ten. The specimen sequenced was PBMCs. Receptors originate from a human donor in good health (CMV status not recorded). Some clones in this sample may be carry-over from other donors' samples.

The chain carries TRBV11-2 and TRBJ2-1; 10 bases fit TRBD2. J gave up 10 bases and V 1 base, and 7 bases lay outside the gene matches. Germline assignment: CDR1 SGHAT and CDR2 FQNNGV. The CDR3 consists of 15 residues. CDR3 DNA: TGTGCCAGCAGCTTAGCATTCCTAGCGGGAGTCGAGCAGTTCTTC. Protein sequence: CASSLAFLAGVEQFF.

The chain combines TRBV24-1 with TRBJ2-1, with 11 bases matching TRBD2. Trimming removed 3 bases from V and 6 bases from J; junction bases left unmatched: 6. The CDR3 contains 16 residues. CDR1 KGHDR and CDR2 SFDVKD come from the germline V gene. The CDR3 protein is CATSDPGTSGLNEQFF. The CDR3 DNA is TGTGCCACCAGTGATCCCGGGACTAGCGGTCTCAATGAGCAGTTCTTC.

This sequence joins TRBV7-7 and TRBJ1-4; 9 bases fit TRBD1. The V segment lost 5 bases and the J segment 4 bases; nucleotides outside the gene matches: 5. Germline loops: CDR1 SSHAT, CDR2 FNYEAQ (reference sequence). The CDR3 consists of 15 residues. CDR3: CASSPGTGLNEKLFF. The DNA of the CDR3 is TGTGCCAGCAGCCCTGGGACAGGGCTTAATGAAAAACTGTTTTTT.